This T cell receptor beta chain was documented in a study of blood T cell repertoires in COVID-19 (dated by TCRdb to about 2020). General notes on the study: Collaborator samples came from the United States, Italy and Spain and covered acute and convalescent phases of COVID-19. A freely available public database, intended as a resource for researchers studying the immune response to SARS-CoV-2, is where the repertoires were released. Where HLA class I and class II types were available, the types were taken from metadata supplied by the sample provider, not from assay-based typing. The prospective study material was composed of cDNA or gDNA derived from T cells, B-cell-depleted T cells, or PBMCs. Samples came from the ongoing ImmuneRACE study (first 160 participants) plus 1,254 subjects from 6 global collaborators. Sample metadata almost always included a de-identified subject ID, COVID-19 status, age in years and sex. Deeply sampled blood TCRbeta repertoires from subjects exposed to, actively infected with, or recovered from COVID-19 were included in the dataset. What the work shows at the level of the full study, not this receptor alone: The quantity of clinical and demographic metadata differed by source and by participant and was supplied without curation.

In the prospective study, participants were about 18 to 89 years old, resided in under 30 geographic areas of the United States, and were enrolled through a virtual design. To assign participants to cohorts, the prospective study relied on clinical history that participants themselves reported in a screening survey and a study questionnaire. In the prospective study, whole blood, serum and a nasopharyngeal or oropharyngeal swab were collected from each participant by mobile phlebotomists. Over an approximately two-month period, participants in the prospective study had the option of providing additional blood draws and questionnaires. Before DNA extraction, prospective study blood samples were shipped either frozen or at room temperature. Including cysteine and phenylalanine, the CDR3 has 13 amino acids. The sequence is cut down to CDR3 DNA, 39 bases in frame from base 1. V and J lose 6 bases and 7 bases, and a span of 15 bases separates them. CDR1 and CDR2 were assigned from the germline V gene as LGHNT and FRNRAP.

The immunoSEQ Assay, a bias-controlled multiplex PCR, was used to amplify TCRbeta CDR3 regions from genomic DNA. The paper's data handling went like this. The number of nucleated cells in each sample was estimated from the amplification of reference gene primers within the assay. To quantify the absolute abundance of each unique TCRbeta CDR3 rearrangement, sequence reads were collapsed and filtered. For each sample, productive Simpson clonality was calculated as the square root of Simpson's diversity index over productive rearrangements. Entries here come from immuneACCESS through TCRdb and include only in-frame sequences with V and J called. Some clones fail to appear in such tables; in the studies checked, an unresolved V gene covers under half of the shortfall, and the cause of the remainder is unknown. V and J calls plus clone size are reproduced from that table; the DNA served to infer D and trimming. The sample table lists roughly 250,000 clones, roughly 88% of them with a count of one. The top ten clonotypes cover about 2% of the sample.

On this clone itself: Its antigen remains unidentified. No base quality values were provided; no much bigger clone lies one nucleotide off.

The chain links TRBV12-5 with TRBJ1-2, with a weak D call of TRBD1 (6 bases match). Sequencing used PBMCs or T cells enriched from blood (not recorded which). The source is a woman between 40 and 50 years old with acute COVID-19. Read as DNA, the sequence is TGTGCTAGTGGCAACAGGGAAGCCAGTGGCTACACCTTC. This yields the protein CASGNREASGYTF. The full variable domain, completed from the reference TRBV12-5 and TRBJ1-2 proteins outside the CDR3, reads DARVTQTPRHKVTEMGQEVTMRCQPILGHNTVFWYRQTMMQGLELLAYFRNRAPLDDSGMPKDRFSAEMPDATLATLKIQPSEPRDSAVYFCASGNREASGYTFGSGTRLTVV.